Listed below are T cell receptor beta chains from one sample, sequenced in a study of cytomegalovirus exposure and HLA in healthy donors. Using immunoSEQ multiplex PCR, the repertoire was profiled, and TCRdb retains in-frame clones only, with some absent. The data contain tens of thousands of clones, about four fifths of them seen just once; the ten biggest clones take up 3% to 3.5%. Specimen: PBMCs. Receptors originate from a woman in her forties in good health and CMV-seronegative. The CDR3 runs from the conserved cysteine through the conserved F or W. D genes are given only for firm matches. Clone size is given for some rows only: seen once, a few or many times, or a class if the clone is expanded.

D gene: .; V gene: TRBV5-1; J gene: TRBJ2-3; clone size: .; CDR3 protein: CASSPPSGDTQYF; CDR3 DNA: TGCGCCAGCAGCCCCCCCTCCGGGGATACGCAGTATTTT
D gene: TRBD1; V gene: TRBV5-1; J gene: TRBJ1-2; clone size: .; CDR3 protein: CASSAGQGARNGYTF; CDR3 DNA: TGCGCCAGCAGCGCGGGACAGGGGGCGAGAAATGGCTACACCTTC
D gene: TRBD2; V gene: TRBV10-1; J gene: TRBJ2-1; clone size: .; CDR3 protein: CASSEGVAGENEQFF; CDR3 DNA: TGCGCCAGCAGTGAGGGGGTAGCGGGAGAAAATGAGCAGTTCTTC
D gene: .; V gene: TRBV5-4; J gene: TRBJ2-1; clone size: .; CDR3 protein: CASGGGQYNEQFF; CDR3 DNA: TGTGCCAGCGGGGGGGGCCAATACAATGAGCAGTTCTTC
D gene: TRBD1; V gene: TRBV6-1; J gene: TRBJ2-2; clone size: .; CDR3 protein: CASSGDRGRTGELFF; CDR3 DNA: TGTGCCAGCAGTGGGGACAGGGGGCGCACCGGGGAGCTGTTTTTT
D gene: TRBD1; V gene: TRBV28; J gene: TRBJ1-3; clone size: .; CDR3 protein: CASSFSRGLGNTIYF; CDR3 DNA: TGTGCCAGCAGTTTCTCCAGGGGGCTCGGAAACACCATATATTTT
D gene: TRBD1; V gene: TRBV6-1; J gene: TRBJ2-7; clone size: .; CDR3 protein: CASSEDGTGIDEQYF; CDR3 DNA: TGTGCCAGCAGTGAAGATGGGACAGGTATTGACGAGCAGTACTTC
D gene: .; V gene: TRBV15; J gene: TRBJ2-3; clone size: .; CDR3 protein: CATEAGGTDTQYF; CDR3 DNA: TGTGCCACCGAAGCCGGGGGCACAGATACGCAGTATTTT
D gene: .; V gene: TRBV7-6; J gene: TRBJ2-1; clone size: .; CDR3 protein: CASSSRNNNEQFF; CDR3 DNA: TGTGCCAGCAGCTCCAGGAATAACAATGAGCAGTTCTTC
D gene: .; V gene: TRBV29-1; J gene: TRBJ2-7; clone size: .; CDR3 protein: CSVLGAGNSYEQYF; CDR3 DNA: TGCAGCGTTCTGGGAGCGGGCAACTCCTACGAGCAGTACTTC
D gene: .; V gene: TRBV9; J gene: TRBJ2-1; clone size: .; CDR3 protein: CASSVVSRLDNEQFF; CDR3 DNA: TGTGCCAGCAGCGTAGTATCGAGGCTTGACAATGAGCAGTTCTTC
D gene: .; V gene: TRBV5-4; J gene: TRBJ1-1; clone size: .; CDR3 protein: CASSAGGVSNTEAFF; CDR3 DNA: TGTGCCAGCAGCGCGGGGGGGGTAAGCAACACTGAAGCTTTCTTT
D gene: .; V gene: TRBV11-2; J gene: TRBJ2-1; clone size: .; CDR3 protein: CASSLEGSLHNEQFF; CDR3 DNA: TGTGCCAGCAGCTTAGAGGGGAGTCTCCACAATGAGCAGTTCTTC
D gene: TRBD1; V gene: TRBV15; J gene: TRBJ1-1; clone size: once; CDR3 protein: CATSRGGTGNTEAFF; CDR3 DNA: TGTGCCACCAGCAGAGGGGGGACAGGTAACACTGAAGCTTTCTTT
D gene: .; V gene: TRBV11-2; J gene: TRBJ2-5; clone size: .; CDR3 protein: CASSFLGEVSKETQYF; CDR3 DNA: TGTGCCAGCAGCTTTTTGGGAGAGGTCTCAAAAGAGACCCAGTACTTC
D gene: TRBD1; V gene: TRBV7-8; J gene: TRBJ2-3; clone size: .; CDR3 protein: CASSHGSRRGRTDTQYF; CDR3 DNA: TGTGCCAGCAGCCATGGGAGCCGCAGGGGGCGAACTGATACGCAGTATTTT
D gene: TRBD2; V gene: TRBV19; J gene: TRBJ2-3; clone size: .; CDR3 protein: CASSKTSGRTFATDTQYF; CDR3 DNA: TGTGCCAGTAGTAAGACTAGCGGGAGGACATTCGCCACAGATACGCAGTATTTT
D gene: TRBD2; V gene: TRBV9; J gene: TRBJ2-5; clone size: .; CDR3 protein: CASSVGLAGGRAQYF; CDR3 DNA: TGTGCCAGCAGCGTAGGGCTAGCGGGAGGGAGGGCCCAGTACTTC
D gene: TRBD1; V gene: TRBV28; J gene: TRBJ1-1; clone size: .; CDR3 protein: CASSQRQGPRNTEAFF; CDR3 DNA: TGTGCCAGCAGTCAAAGACAGGGGCCGAGGAACACTGAAGCTTTCTTT
D gene: .; V gene: TRBV6-5; J gene: TRBJ1-2; clone size: .; CDR3 protein: CASSFGDNSRYTF; CDR3 DNA: TGTGCCAGCAGTTTTGGGGACAATTCTCGCTACACCTTC
D gene: .; V gene: TRBV6-1; J gene: TRBJ2-7; clone size: .; CDR3 protein: CASSFLIIEQYF; CDR3 DNA: TGTGCCAGCAGTTTCCTTATTATTGAGCAGTACTTC
D gene: TRBD1; V gene: TRBV5-1; J gene: TRBJ1-1; clone size: .; CDR3 protein: CASSATGVASAFF; CDR3 DNA: TGCGCCAGCAGCGCGACAGGGGTCGCTTCGGCTTTCTTT
D gene: .; V gene: TRBV28; J gene: TRBJ1-5; clone size: few; CDR3 protein: CASSLPPLGAINQPQHF; CDR3 DNA: TGTGCCAGCAGCTTACCCCCCCTGGGAGCAATCAATCAGCCCCAGCATTTT
D gene: TRBD1; V gene: TRBV7-9; J gene: TRBJ2-1; clone size: once; CDR3 protein: CASSFSVSRDRYNEQFF; CDR3 DNA: TGTGCCAGCAGCTTTTCAGTTTCCCGGGACAGGTATAATGAGCAGTTCTTC
D gene: .; V gene: TRBV5-4; J gene: TRBJ2-2; clone size: many; CDR3 protein: CASSLVGASSGELFF; CDR3 DNA: TGTGCCAGCAGCTTGGTAGGGGCTTCGAGCGGGGAGCTGTTTTTT
D gene: .; V gene: TRBV9; J gene: TRBJ2-2; clone size: few; CDR3 protein: CASSDSGTGELFF; CDR3 DNA: TGTGCCAGCAGCGATTCAGGGACCGGGGAGCTGTTTTTT
D gene: .; V gene: TRBV29-1; J gene: TRBJ2-1; clone size: .; CDR3 protein: CSARDDSYNEQFF; CDR3 DNA: TGCAGCGCGCGGGACGACTCCTACAATGAGCAGTTCTTC
D gene: .; V gene: TRBV19; J gene: TRBJ2-4; clone size: .; CDR3 protein: CASRLQGRVGIQYF; CDR3 DNA: TGTGCCAGTAGGCTACAGGGACGGGTCGGCATTCAGTACTTC
D gene: .; V gene: TRBV9; J gene: TRBJ2-1; clone size: .; CDR3 protein: CASSVAPQGGNEQFF; CDR3 DNA: TGTGCCAGCAGCGTAGCCCCACAGGGGGGGAATGAGCAGTTCTTC
D gene: TRBD2; V gene: TRBV29-1; J gene: TRBJ2-1; clone size: .; CDR3 protein: CSVEGRLAGGDEQFF; CDR3 DNA: TGCAGCGTTGAAGGTCGACTAGCGGGAGGGGATGAGCAGTTCTTC
D gene: TRBD1; V gene: TRBV28; J gene: TRBJ1-5; clone size: .; CDR3 protein: CASSERDSRQPQHF; CDR3 DNA: TGTGCCAGCAGCGAGAGGGACAGCAGGCAGCCCCAGCATTTT
D gene: .; V gene: TRBV6-1; J gene: TRBJ1-1; clone size: once; CDR3 protein: CASSAAHTFTEAFF; CDR3 DNA: TGTGCCAGCAGCGCCGCACACACCTTCACTGAAGCTTTCTTT
D gene: .; V gene: TRBV6-4; J gene: TRBJ2-2; clone size: .; CDR3 protein: CASKRDTNTGELFF; CDR3 DNA: TGTGCCAGCAAAAGGGACACAAACACCGGGGAGCTGTTTTTT
D gene: .; V gene: TRBV19; J gene: TRBJ1-2; clone size: .; CDR3 protein: CASSNSGTTNYGYTF; CDR3 DNA: TGTGCCAGTAGTAATTCCGGGACAACTAACTATGGCTACACCTTC
D gene: .; V gene: TRBV13; J gene: TRBJ2-7; clone size: .; CDR3 protein: CASSLGIQISYEQYF; CDR3 DNA: TGTGCCAGCAGCTTAGGAATCCAGATCTCCTACGAGCAGTACTTC